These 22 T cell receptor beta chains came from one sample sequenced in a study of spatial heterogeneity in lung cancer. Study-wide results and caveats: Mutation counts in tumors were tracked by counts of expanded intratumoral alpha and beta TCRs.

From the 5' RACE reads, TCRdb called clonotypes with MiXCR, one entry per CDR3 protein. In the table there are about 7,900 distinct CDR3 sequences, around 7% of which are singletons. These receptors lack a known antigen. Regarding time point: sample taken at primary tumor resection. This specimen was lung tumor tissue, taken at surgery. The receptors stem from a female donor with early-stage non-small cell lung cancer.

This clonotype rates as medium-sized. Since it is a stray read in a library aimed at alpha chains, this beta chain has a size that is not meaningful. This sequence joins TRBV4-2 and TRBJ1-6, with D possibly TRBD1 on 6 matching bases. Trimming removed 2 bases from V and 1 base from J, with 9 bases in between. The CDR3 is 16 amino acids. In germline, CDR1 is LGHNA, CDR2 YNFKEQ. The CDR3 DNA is TGTGCCAGCAGCCAATCCCAGGGGTCCTATAATTCACCCCTCCACTTT. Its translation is CASSQSQGSYNSPLHF.

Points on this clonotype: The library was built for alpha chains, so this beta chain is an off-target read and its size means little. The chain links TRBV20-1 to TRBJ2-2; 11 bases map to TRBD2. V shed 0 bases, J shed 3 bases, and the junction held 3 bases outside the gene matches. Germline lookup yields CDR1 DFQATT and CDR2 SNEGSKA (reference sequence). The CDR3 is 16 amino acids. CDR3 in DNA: TGCAGTGCTAGAGATCTACTAGCGGGAGACACCGGGGAGCTGTTTTTT. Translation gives CSARDLLAGDTGELFF.

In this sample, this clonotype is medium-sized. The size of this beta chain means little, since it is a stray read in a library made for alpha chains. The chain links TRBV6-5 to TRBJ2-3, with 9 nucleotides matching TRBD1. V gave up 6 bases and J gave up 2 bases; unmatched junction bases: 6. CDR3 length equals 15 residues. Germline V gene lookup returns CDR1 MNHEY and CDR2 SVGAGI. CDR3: CASSSGQGNTDTQYF. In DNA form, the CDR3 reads TGTGCCAGCAGCTCCGGACAGGGGAACACAGATACGCAGTATTTT.

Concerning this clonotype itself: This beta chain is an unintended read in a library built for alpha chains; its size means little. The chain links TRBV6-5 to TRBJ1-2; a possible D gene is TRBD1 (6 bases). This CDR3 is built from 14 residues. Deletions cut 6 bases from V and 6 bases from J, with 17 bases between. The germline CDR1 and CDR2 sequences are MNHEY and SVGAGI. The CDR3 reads CASRPLGGLDGYTF. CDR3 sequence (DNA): TGTGCCAGCAGGCCCCTAGGGGGGTTAGATGGCTACACCTTC.

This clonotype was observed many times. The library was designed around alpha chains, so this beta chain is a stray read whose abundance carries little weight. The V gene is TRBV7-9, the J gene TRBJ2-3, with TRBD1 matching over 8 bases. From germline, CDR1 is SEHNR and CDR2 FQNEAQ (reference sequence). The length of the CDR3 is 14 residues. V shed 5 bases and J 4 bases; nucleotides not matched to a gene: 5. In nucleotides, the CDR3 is TGTGCCAGCAGCAAAGACAGGGGCCCAGATACGCAGTATTTT. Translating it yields CASSKDRGPDTQYF.

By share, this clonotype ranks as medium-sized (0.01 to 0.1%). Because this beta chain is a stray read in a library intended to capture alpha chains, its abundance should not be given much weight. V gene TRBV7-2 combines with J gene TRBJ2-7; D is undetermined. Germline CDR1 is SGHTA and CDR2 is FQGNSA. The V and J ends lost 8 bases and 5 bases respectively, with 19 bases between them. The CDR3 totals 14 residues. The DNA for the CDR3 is TGTGCCAGCGCCGACCAAAGGCCTTTCCACGAGCAGTACTTC. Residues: CASADQRPFHEQYF.

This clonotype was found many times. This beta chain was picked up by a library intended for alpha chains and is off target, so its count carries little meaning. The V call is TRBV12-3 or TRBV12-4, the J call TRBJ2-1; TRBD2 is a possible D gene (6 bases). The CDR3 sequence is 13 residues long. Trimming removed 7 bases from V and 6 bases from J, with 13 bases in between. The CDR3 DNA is TGTGCCAGCACATTGGCCGGGGGCAATGAGCAGTTCTTC. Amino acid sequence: CASTLAGGNEQFF.

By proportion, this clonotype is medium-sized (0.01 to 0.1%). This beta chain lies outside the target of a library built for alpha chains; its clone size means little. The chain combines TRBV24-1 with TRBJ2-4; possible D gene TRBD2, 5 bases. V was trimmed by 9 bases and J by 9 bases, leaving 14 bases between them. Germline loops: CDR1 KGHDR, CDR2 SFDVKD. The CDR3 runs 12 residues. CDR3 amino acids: CATDTPGSIQYF. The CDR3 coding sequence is TGTGCCACCGATACCCCTGGGAGCATTCAGTACTTC.

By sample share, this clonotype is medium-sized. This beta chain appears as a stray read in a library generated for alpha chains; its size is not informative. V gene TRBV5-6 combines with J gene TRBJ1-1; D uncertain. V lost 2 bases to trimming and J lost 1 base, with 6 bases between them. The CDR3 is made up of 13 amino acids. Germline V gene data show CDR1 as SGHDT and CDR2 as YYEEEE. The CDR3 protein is CASSFIGNTEAFF. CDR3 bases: TGTGCCAGCAGCTTTATAGGGAACACTGAAGCTTTCTTT. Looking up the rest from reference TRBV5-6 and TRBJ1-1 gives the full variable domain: DAGVTQSPTHLIKTRGQQVTLRCSPKSGHDTVSWYQQALGQGPQFIFQYYEEEERQRGNFPDRFSGHQFPNYSSELNVNALLLGDSALYLCASSFIGNTEAFFGQGTRLTVV.

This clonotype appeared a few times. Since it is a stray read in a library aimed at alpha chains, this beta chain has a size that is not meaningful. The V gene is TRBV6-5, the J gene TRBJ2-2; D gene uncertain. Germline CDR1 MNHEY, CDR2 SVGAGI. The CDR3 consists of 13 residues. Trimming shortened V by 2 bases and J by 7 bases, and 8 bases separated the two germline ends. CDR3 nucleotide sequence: TGTGCCAGCAGTTACGAAGTAAACGGGGAGCTGTTTTTT. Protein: CASSYEVNGELFF.

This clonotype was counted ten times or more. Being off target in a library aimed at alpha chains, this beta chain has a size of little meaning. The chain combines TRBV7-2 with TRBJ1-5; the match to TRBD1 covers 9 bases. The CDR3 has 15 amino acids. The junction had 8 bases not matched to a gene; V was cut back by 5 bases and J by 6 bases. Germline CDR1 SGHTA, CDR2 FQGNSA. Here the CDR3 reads CASSTGQGRAQPQHF. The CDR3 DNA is TGTGCCAGCAGCACAGGACAGGGGCGGGCTCAGCCCCAGCATTTT.

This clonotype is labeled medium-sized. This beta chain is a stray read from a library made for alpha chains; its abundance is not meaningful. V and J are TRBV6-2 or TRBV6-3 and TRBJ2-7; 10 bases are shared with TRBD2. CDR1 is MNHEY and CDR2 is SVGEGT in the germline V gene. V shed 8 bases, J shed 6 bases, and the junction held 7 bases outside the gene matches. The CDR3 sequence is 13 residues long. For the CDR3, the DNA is TGTGCCAGCGCCGGGACTAGCGCATCCGAGCAGTACTTC. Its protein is CASAGTSASEQYF.

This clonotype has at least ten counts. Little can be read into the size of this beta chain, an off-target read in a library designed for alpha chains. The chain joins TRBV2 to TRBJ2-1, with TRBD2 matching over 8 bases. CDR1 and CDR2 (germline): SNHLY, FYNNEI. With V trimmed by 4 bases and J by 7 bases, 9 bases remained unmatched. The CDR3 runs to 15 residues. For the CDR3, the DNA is TGTGCCAGCAGTGCCCCCCCGGGGGGGACGAATGAGCAGTTCTTC. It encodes CASSAPPGGTNEQFF.

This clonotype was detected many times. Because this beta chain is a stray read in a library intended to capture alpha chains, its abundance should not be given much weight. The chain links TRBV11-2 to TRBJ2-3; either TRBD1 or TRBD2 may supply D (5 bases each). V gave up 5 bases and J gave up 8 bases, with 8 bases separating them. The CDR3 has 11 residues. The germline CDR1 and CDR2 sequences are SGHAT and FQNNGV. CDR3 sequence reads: CASSPGRTQYF. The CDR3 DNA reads TGTGCCAGCAGCCCGGGGCGTACGCAGTATTTT. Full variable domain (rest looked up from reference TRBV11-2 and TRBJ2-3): EAGVAQSPRYKIIEKRQSVAFWCNPISGHATLYWYQQILGQGPKLLIQFQNNGVVDDSQLPKDRFSAERLKGVDSTLKIQPAKLEDSAVYLCASSPGRTQYFGPGTRLTVL.

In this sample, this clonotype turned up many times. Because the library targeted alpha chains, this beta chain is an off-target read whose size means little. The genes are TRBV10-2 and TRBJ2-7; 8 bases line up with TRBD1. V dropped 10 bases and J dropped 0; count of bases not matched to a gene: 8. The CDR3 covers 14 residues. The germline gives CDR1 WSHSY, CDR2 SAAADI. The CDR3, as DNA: TGCGCCACCCAGACAGGGGTAAGCTCCTACGAGCAGTACTTC. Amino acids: CATQTGVSSYEQYF.

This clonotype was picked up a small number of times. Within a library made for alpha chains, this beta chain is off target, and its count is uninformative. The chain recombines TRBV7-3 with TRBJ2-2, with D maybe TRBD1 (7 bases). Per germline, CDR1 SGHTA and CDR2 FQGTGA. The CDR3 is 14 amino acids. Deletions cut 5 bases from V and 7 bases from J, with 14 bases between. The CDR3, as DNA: TGTGCCAGCAGCCAGGGACAGCGGGTCGGGGAGCTGTTTTTT. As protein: CASSQGQRVGELFF.

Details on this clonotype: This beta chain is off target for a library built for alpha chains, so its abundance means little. This CDR3 is CASSLVGDAAVGYGYTF. DNA of the CDR3: TGTGCCAGCAGCTTAGTGGGGGATGCCGCGGTTGGCTATGGCTACACCTTC. The rearrangement joins TRBV7-2 to TRBJ1-2; D perhaps matches TRBD1 (5 bases). CDR1 and CDR2 (germline): SGHTA, FQGNSA. V was trimmed by 1 base and J by 4 bases, leaving 19 bases between them. CDR3 length: 17 amino acids. Variable domain in full (rest from reference TRBV7-2 and TRBJ1-2): GAGVSQSPSNKVTEKGKDVELRCDPISGHTALYWYRQSLGQGLEFLIYFQGNSAPDKSGLPSDRFSAERTGGSVSTLTIQRTQQEDSAVYLCASSLVGDAAVGYGYTFGSGTRLTVV.

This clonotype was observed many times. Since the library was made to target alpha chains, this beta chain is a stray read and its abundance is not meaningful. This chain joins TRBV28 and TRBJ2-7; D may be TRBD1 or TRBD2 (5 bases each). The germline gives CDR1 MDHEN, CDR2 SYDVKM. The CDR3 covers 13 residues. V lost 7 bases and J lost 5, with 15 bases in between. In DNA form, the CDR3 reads TGTGCCAGCAAACCCCCGGGGCCGGACGAGCAGTACTTC. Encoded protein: CASKPPGPDEQYF.

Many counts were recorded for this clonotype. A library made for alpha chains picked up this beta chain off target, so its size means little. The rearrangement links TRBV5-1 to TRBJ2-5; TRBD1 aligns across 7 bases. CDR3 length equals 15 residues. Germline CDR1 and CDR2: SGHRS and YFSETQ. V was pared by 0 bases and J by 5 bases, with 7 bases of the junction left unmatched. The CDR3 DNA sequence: TGCGCCAGCAGCTTGGCGACAGGGCCAGGGGAGACCCAGTACTTC. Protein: CASSLATGPGETQYF.

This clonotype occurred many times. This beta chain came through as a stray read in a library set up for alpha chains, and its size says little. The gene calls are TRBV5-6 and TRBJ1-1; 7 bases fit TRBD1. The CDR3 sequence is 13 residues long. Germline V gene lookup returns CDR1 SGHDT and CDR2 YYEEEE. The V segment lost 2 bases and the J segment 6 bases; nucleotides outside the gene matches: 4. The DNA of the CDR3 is TGTGCCAGCAGCTTTACAGGGGTTCCTGAAGCTTTCTTT. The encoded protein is CASSFTGVPEAFF.

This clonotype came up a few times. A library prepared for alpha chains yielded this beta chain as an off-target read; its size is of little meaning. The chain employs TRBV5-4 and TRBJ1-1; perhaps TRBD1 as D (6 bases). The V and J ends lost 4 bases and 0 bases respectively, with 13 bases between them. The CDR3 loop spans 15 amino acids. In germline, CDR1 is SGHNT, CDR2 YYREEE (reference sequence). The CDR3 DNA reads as TGTGCCAGCAGCCGACAGGCCGGGGTGAACACTGAAGCTTTCTTT. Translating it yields CASSRQAGVNTEAFF.

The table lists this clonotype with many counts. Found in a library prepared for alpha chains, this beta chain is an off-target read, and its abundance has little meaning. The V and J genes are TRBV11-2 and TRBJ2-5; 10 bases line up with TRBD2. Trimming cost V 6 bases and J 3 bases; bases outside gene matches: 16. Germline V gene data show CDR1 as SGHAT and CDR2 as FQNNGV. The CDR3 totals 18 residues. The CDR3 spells CASRYREAGGPGKETQYF. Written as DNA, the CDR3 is TGTGCCAGCAGATACAGAGAAGCGGGAGGGCCGGGTAAAGAGACCCAGTACTTC.